Each of the 3 T cell receptor beta chains below was sequenced from the same sample in a study of CD8 T cells in Susac syndrome. With random hexamers, reverse transcription was performed on roughly 0.45 to 1 ug of RNA. TCRdb re-called the immunoSEQ multiplex PCR reads with MiXCR, one entry per CDR3 protein. The sample records about 430,000 distinct CDR3 sequences, more than 70% being singletons. Input material: CD8+ T cells from PBMCs. The receptors shown here come from a human donor with multiple sclerosis.

The CDR3 DNA is TGTGCCAGCAGCTTAGATCTACAGGCCGCTTTCACCATATATTTT. Translation: CASSLDLQAAFTIYF. The V call is TRBV7-2, the J call TRBJ1-3, with TRBD1 as a possible D gene (5 bases). With 1 base removed from V and 9 bases from J, the gap between germline ends came to 16 bases. The CDR3 sequence is 15 residues long. The germline V gene encodes CDR1 SGHTA and CDR2 FQGNSA.

J is TRBJ1-2 and V is TRBV29-1; 9 nucleotides align to TRBD1. V dropped 6 bases and J dropped 8; count of bases not matched to a gene: 13. Looked up from germline, CDR1 is SQVTM and CDR2 is ANQGSEA. The length of the CDR3 is 14 residues. For the CDR3, the DNA is TGCAGCGTGGCCCCAACAGGGGGCGAGGGGGGCTACACCTTC. Encoded protein: CSVAPTGGEGGYTF.

This clonotype was seen a few times. The junction departs from germline at one end; a sequencing error may be responsible. This rearrangement joins TRBV5-6 to TRBJ2-6, with D perhaps assigned TRBD1 or TRBD2 (5 bases each). The CDR3 totals 16 residues. Per germline, CDR1 SGHDT and CDR2 YYEEEE. In DNA form, the CDR3 reads TGTGCCAGCAGCTTGGGTGGGGAAGCCGGGGCCAACGTCCTGACTTTT. Translation: CASSLGGEAGANVLTF.